Here is one T cell receptor (beta chain) with its context. The data derive from a study of shared clonotypes between healthy human individuals. The junction had 8 bases not matched to a gene; V was cut back by 3 bases and J by 7 bases. CDR3 size: 13 residues. Germline CDR1 GTSNPN, CDR2 SVGIG (reference sequence). This table comes from immunoSEQ multiplex PCR, and its TCRdb copy is limited to in-frame clones, with some not included. The sample holds some 2,500,000 clones; approximately 93% are singletons and the top ten take approximately 0.37%. The clonotype comes from a man in his late teens or twenties in good health. Some clones in this sample may be carry-over from other donors' samples. Material: naive CD4+ T cells from PBMCs. As for subset: CD45RA+ positively selected. The rearrangement joins TRBV30 to TRBJ2-5, with TRBD2 matching over 7 bases. The CDR3 spells CAWRWGGWGTQYF. DNA for the CDR3: TGTGCCTGGAGATGGGGGGGGTGGGGGACCCAGTACTTC.